This TCR beta chain was found in a study of cytomegalovirus exposure and HLA in healthy donors (TCRdb year 2017). A note on the overall study: An earlier analysis of some 500 of the donors reported 250 to 300 Gb of sequence data and some 120 million unique TCR beta sequences from roughly 180 million T cells. Approximately 310 gigabases of sequencing data and around 85 million unique TCR sequences made up an early release that covered approximately 650 HLA-typed donors. Of the 300 to 500 genotyped donors, roughly 80% were placed in the genetic ancestry cluster associated with self-reported Caucasian donors. The study aimed to test whether cataloging public T cell receptors could reveal signatures of past pathogen exposure. The study used immunosequencing to profile the T cell repertoires of 600 to 850 subjects and linked those repertoires to cytomegalovirus serostatus. In addition to the first cohort of 666 subjects, a separate validation cohort of 120 different subjects was used. The study combined high-throughput TCR immunosequencing, statistical association of individual TCRs with disease status, and machine learning to predict cytomegalovirus infection status. A later analysis re-analyzed previously published TCR beta repertoires from about 730 donors and added high-resolution HLA genotyping to study TCR occurrence patterns. Rather than using new phenotypic data, the later analysis identified candidate immune exposures from TCR beta sequences and from how often those sequences occurred across donors. In an earlier analysis of more than 550 of the donors, high-throughput TCR beta sequencing was used to judge whether each TCR beta V gene segment behaved as functional or pseudogenic. Donor age, sex, ethnicity and CMV serostatus were compiled alongside the repertoire data. A later genetic analysis used genome-wide SNP genotypes for 398 of the 666 donors, treating that subset as a discovery cohort. Every repertoire in the discovery cohort had been generated on one and the same sequencing platform. Class I and class II HLA loci were covered by the typing at four-digit resolution. Typing coverage differed by locus: A, B, C, DRB1 and DQB1 were typed in about 629-640 donors, DQA1 in approximately 520, DPA1 in nearly 610, and DPB1 in just under 490. Roughly five DR-DQ haplotypes were handled as single units for association and clustering, since linkage in the cohort was strong. On average, around 200,000 unique TCR beta nucleotide sequences were sequenced per donor among 398 genotyped donors of the cohort, with roughly 18% of those sequences being non-productive.

Libraries were constructed by the immunoSEQ multiplex PCR assay. For the multiplex PCR, a mixture combining 60 forward primers for TCR Vbeta segments and 13 reverse primers for TCR Jbeta segments was used. The CDR3 region of rearranged TCR beta genes was amplified from genomic DNA by a multiplex PCR assay. The Illumina HiSeq System was used to sequence the amplified TCR beta libraries as 87-base-pair reads. On the study's bioinformatics: A later analysis tallied around 82 million unique TCR beta chains across the approximately 670 repertoires, and some 10 million of those chains were shared by two or more donors. To remove PCR and sequencing errors, raw reads were error-corrected and collapsed into unique sequences using a nearest-neighbor algorithm that merged closely related sequences. CDR3 sequences were aligned to IMGT reference sequences to assign V, D and J gene segments. For a sequence to be retained, a match of at least six nucleotides to both a V gene segment and a J gene segment was required. A rearrangement counted as productive if the CDR3 had no stop codons and remained in frame with V and J, and every other rearrangement counted as non-productive. Following IMGT convention, CDR3 was defined as the stretch from the second conserved V-encoded cysteine up to the conserved J-encoded phenylalanine. The earlier analysis of some 540 of the donors excluded any sequence lacking an unambiguous match to a single V gene segment. In an earlier analysis of more than 500 of the donors, a V segment was called functional when productive rearrangements were above 56.7%, and segregating when the standard deviation between donors exceeded 5%. A statistical classification framework was built for diagnosing cytomegalovirus status from the catalog of TCR beta chain sequences. A later analysis assigned V and J genes by comparing TCR nucleotide sequences with IMGT/GENE-DB human TR gene sequences. In a later analysis, CDR3 sequences and most-parsimonious VDJ recombination scenarios were assigned using the TCRdist pipeline. A later analysis defined each TCR beta chain by its CDR3 amino acid sequence plus V-gene family, and excluded reads lacking a unique V-gene family. As a way to deal with suspected cross-contamination and a sequencing artifact, a later analysis dropped hundreds of nucleotide sequences that were highly shared and had low generation probability. A later analysis calculated a clonal expansion index for each public chain from normalized within-repertoire ranks of inferred template counts. Generation probabilities in a later analysis came from a VDJ recombination model fitted to out-of-frame rearrangements, and those results were checked against IGoR. In a later analysis, TCR-TCR, TCR-HLA and TCR-CMV co-occurrence was scored with hypergeometric tests, and a repertoire-size bias correction was applied to TCR pairs. A later analysis estimated false discovery rates by permuting HLA or CMV assignments 20 times. In a later analysis, co-occurring TCRs were grouped using DBSCAN, and TCRdist sequence similarity was added for clustering within HLA-allele-positive subsets. Co-occurrence clustering excluded repertoires with fewer than 30,000 or more than 120,000 public chains, plus five with anomalous nucleotide sharing. TCRdb stores this immuneACCESS table with in-frame sequences only. Part of the clones is absent; in the studies checked, under half of the shortfall reflects unresolved V genes, and no reason is known for the rest. The V and J calls and clone size are taken from that table; D and trimming were inferred from the DNA. The sample table shows around 64,000 clones, and roughly nine tenths are seen once. The ten largest account for about 12% of the sample.

This clone was detected only a few times. Its antigen is still unknown. No much larger clone is present one base from it, and per-base qualities are unavailable. What the authors observed across the whole study: Strong co-occurrence of HLA alleles, especially DR and DQ, made assigning TCR associations to individual alleles difficult. Compared with equally common non-associated chains, HLA-associated TCR beta chains in a later analysis were more clonally expanded and had lower generation probabilities. While some public TCRs were present in many individuals, most TCR sequences turned up only very rarely across donors. A later genetic analysis associated a missense DCLRE1C variant with V-gene and J-gene trimming of TCR beta chains, and an independent cohort replicated the association. For the cohort, immune exposure information was limited to CMV serostatus. Sequencing depth was assumed to be roughly uniform across donors in the presence/absence analyses, though that assumption may not hold. Linkage disequilibrium might explain the correlated functional status among segregating V segments, but an unknown experimental factor could not be excluded. Because HLA typing was unavailable for some donors at each locus, only the typed subset was used in association tests. Some IMGT-functional V segments, including TRBV6-2 and TRBV6-3, could not be distinguished by the 87-base-pair reads and were therefore excluded. Several of the top co-occurrence clusters appeared to be linked to parvovirus B19, influenza, CMV and Epstein-Barr virus, according to a later analysis. The study listed 164 TCR beta chains as associated with cytomegalovirus. Because counts were too low, 15 to 20 rarely observed V segments, including chromosome 9 orphons, were excluded from the earlier analysis of around 640 of the donors. Specific HLA alleles were associated with 15,000 to 20,000 TCR beta sequences at a false discovery rate of 0.05 in a later analysis. The cohort was sequenced for TCR beta chains only, and without alpha or paired-chain data the features that could be detected were limited. In a later analysis, TCR association rates were found to vary across HLA loci, with the most associated TCRs seen for DRB1 alleles and the fewest for HLA-C alleles. The authors suggested that the approach could potentially be generalized to other disease states and immunological phenotypes. A further reported finding was that TCR beta sequences accurately predicted the HLA-A and HLA-B alleles for most subjects in the first cohort. The classifier was reported to diagnose cytomegalovirus status with high specificity and sensitivity in both the original and validation cohorts. According to a later genetic analysis, donors in an Asian-associated ancestry cluster had fewer N-insertions in productive TCRs than the roughly 660-donor mean. In vitro tests confirmed that a few of the cytomegalovirus-associated TCR beta chains recognize cytomegalovirus antigens. In a later analysis, most CMV-associated TCR beta chains were found to appear HLA-restricted, with HLA associations seemingly driven largely by CMV exposure. An earlier analysis of approximately 540 of the donors showed that most TCR beta V segments appeared in productive rearrangements either about 87% or about 30% of the time, which broadly matched IMGT annotations. A cluster of highly shared sequence variants was judged likely to be a technical artifact of the sequencing pipeline.

The cohort comprised some 730 healthy bone marrow donors. At the time of sampling, every cohort member was nominally healthy, though immune exposures that went unrecorded were likely present. The donor tested CMV seropositive and was one of the 289 seropositive cohort members. Each donor provided a peripheral blood sample, and peripheral blood mononuclear cells were used for TCR beta sequencing. The Qiagen DNeasy Blood Extraction Kit was used to extract genomic DNA from the blood cell samples. Trimmed from V: 0 bases; trimmed from J: 5 bases; junction bases lacking a gene match: 20. CDR1 and CDR2, per the germline V gene (reference sequence), are WNHNN and SYGVQD. The CDR3 spans 23 residues, from the cysteine through the phenylalanine. Only the CDR3 DNA stays, 69 bases, in frame from base 1.

This chain is built from TRBV10-1 and TRBJ2-1; the central 15 bases match TRBD2. The source of this sequence is a woman younger than 45 in good health and CMV-seropositive. The sample consisted of PBMCs. The DNA reads TGCGCCAGCAGTGAGTCTTTTTTTCCCCGGACTAGCGGGAGGGCCGACCTTAACAATGAGCAGTTCTTC. Its translation reads: CASSESFFPRTSGRADLNNEQFF.